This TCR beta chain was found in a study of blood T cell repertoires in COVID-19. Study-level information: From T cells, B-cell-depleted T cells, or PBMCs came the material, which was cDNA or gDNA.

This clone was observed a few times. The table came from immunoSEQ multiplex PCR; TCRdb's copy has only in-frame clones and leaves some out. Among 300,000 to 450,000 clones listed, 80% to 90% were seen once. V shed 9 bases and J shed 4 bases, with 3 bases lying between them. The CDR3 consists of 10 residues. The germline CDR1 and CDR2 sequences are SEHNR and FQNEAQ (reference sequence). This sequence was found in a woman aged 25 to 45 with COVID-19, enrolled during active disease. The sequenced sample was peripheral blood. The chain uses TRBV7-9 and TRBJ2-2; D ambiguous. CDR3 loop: CASSTGELFF. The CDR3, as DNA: TGTGCCAGTAGCACCGGGGAGCTGTTTTTT.